The 24 T cell receptor beta chains listed next were all sequenced from one sample in a study of control samples from healthy donors and cancer patients. Data came from immunoSEQ multiplex PCR; TCRdb stores just in-frame clones and leaves some out. The sample shows some 130,000 clones, about nine tenths of them seen only once. The sample taken for sequencing was blood. Receptors were obtained from a woman between 50 and 59 years old in good health.

CDR3 in DNA: TGTGCCACCAGTGATTTTTCAGGAGATGGCTACACCTTC. It codes for CATSDFSGDGYTF. The V call is TRBV24-1, the J call TRBJ1-2, with D hard to call. The CDR3 covers 13 residues. Germline V gives CDR1 KGHDR, CDR2 SFDVKD. Trimming shortened V by 1 base and J by 6 bases, and 8 bases separated the two germline ends.

The gene calls are TRBV5-6 and TRBJ2-5; TRBD2 agrees at 11 bases. The CDR3 is 14 amino acids. The J segment lost 4 bases and the V segment lost 4 bases, leaving 3 bases of the junction unmatched. Germline V gives CDR1 SGHDT, CDR2 YYEEEE. The CDR3 here is CASSLSGGAETQYF. The CDR3 coding sequence is TGTGCCAGCAGCCTTAGCGGGGGGGCAGAGACCCAGTACTTC.

The genes are TRBV5-6 and TRBJ1-1; 9 bases map to TRBD1. The CDR3 loop spans 15 amino acids. The germline CDR1 and CDR2 sequences are SGHDT and YYEEEE. V gave up 4 bases and J gave up 4 bases; unmatched junction bases: 8. The CDR3 nucleotides are TGTGCCAGCAGCGCTAATACAGGGGGCTTCACTGAAGCTTTCTTT. Translated, it gives CASSANTGGFTEAFF.

This chain joins TRBV6-2 or TRBV6-3 and TRBJ1-1, with TRBD1 identical over 7 bases. The CDR3 spans 13 residues. Per the germline V gene, CDR1 is MNHEY and CDR2 is SVGEGT. The junction had 7 bases not matched to a gene; V was cut back by 6 bases and J by 6 bases. CDR3 in DNA: TGTGCCAGCAGCGCGGGACAGAGGGCTGAAGCTTTCTTT. Translating gives CASSAGQRAEAFF.

The chain joins TRBV2 to TRBJ2-5; the D gene is possibly TRBD2 (5 bases). From germline, CDR1 is SNHLY and CDR2 FYNNEI. The length of the CDR3 is 14 residues. Trimming left V 6 bases short and J 7 bases short, with 18 bases between. In DNA, the CDR3 is TGTGCCAGCAGGACGGAGTCCGGACTGGGGACCCAGTACTTC. Its protein is CASRTESGLGTQYF.

V usage is TRBV10-2 and J usage is TRBJ1-3, with 9 bases matching TRBD1. The J segment lost 9 bases and the V segment lost 4 bases, leaving 4 bases of the junction unmatched. Germline V gives CDR1 WSHSY, CDR2 SAAADI. The CDR3 extends over 13 amino acids. For the CDR3, the DNA is TGCGCCAGCAGTGTGACAGGGGGGTCCACCATATATTTT. Translating gives CASSVTGGSTIYF.

The chain carries TRBV6-4 and TRBJ2-7, with TRBD2 as a possible D gene (7 bases). Trimming stripped 0 bases from V and 4 bases from J, with 16 bases between. The CDR3 totals 16 residues. Germline V gene sequence: CDR1 MRHNA, CDR2 SNTAGT. CDR3: CASSDSGGAPLYEQYF. In DNA form, the CDR3 reads TGTGCCAGCAGTGACTCGGGGGGGGCCCCTTTATACGAGCAGTACTTC.

The chain combines TRBV3-1 (or the pseudogene TRBV3-2) with TRBJ1-1; D gene uncertain. This CDR3 spans 15 amino acids. The germline V and J ends were trimmed by 3 bases and 0 bases, with 11 bases remaining between them. Per germline, CDR1 LGHDT and CDR2 YNNKEL (reference sequence). CDR3: CASSHKTNMNTEAFF. DNA for the CDR3: TGTGCCAGCAGCCATAAGACCAATATGAACACTGAAGCTTTCTTT.

The V call is TRBV12-1, the J call TRBJ2-3; the table's D call, TRBD1, was not checked against the DNA. TRBV12-1 is classified as a pseudogene. The CDR3 runs to 17 residues. CDR3 sequence reads: CASTILGQSRTTDTQYF. Here the CDR3 DNA reads TGTGCCAGCACCATTCTAGGACAGAGCCGGACCACAGATACGCAGTATTTT.

This chain uses TRBV7-9 with TRBJ2-7; D could derive from TRBD1 or TRBD2 (5 bases each). The CDR3 extends over 12 amino acids. Germline V gene data show CDR1 as SEHNR and CDR2 as FQNEAQ (reference sequence). The V end lost 2 bases, the J end lost 8 bases, and 10 bases lay between the germline ends. The CDR3 region has the DNA TGTGCCAGCAGCTTACTGGGGGTTCAGCAGTACTTC. This sequence encodes CASSLLGVQQYF.

The rearrangement links TRBV19 to TRBJ2-1; 7 nucleotides align to TRBD1. The CDR3 runs to 12 residues. Germline loops: CDR1 LNHDA, CDR2 SQIVND (reference sequence). With V trimmed by 4 bases and J by 12 bases, 6 bases remained unmatched. The CDR3 spells CASSTRTGGQFF. CDR3 nucleotide sequence: TGTGCCAGTAGTACTAGGACAGGCGGGCAGTTCTTC.

This chain connects TRBV27 to TRBJ1-1, with no clear D. This CDR3 is 12 amino acids long. CDR1 and CDR2 from the germline V gene are MNHEY and SMNVEV (reference sequence). The V and J ends lost 3 bases and 4 bases respectively, with 6 bases between them. The CDR3 here is CASSLAGTEAFF. As DNA, the CDR3 is TGTGCCAGCAGTTTGGCGGGCACTGAAGCTTTCTTT.

The V call is TRBV19, the J call TRBJ2-7; 8 positions match TRBD2. Germline CDR1 is LNHDA and CDR2 is SQIVND (reference sequence). V gave up 5 bases and J gave up 2 bases; unmatched junction bases: 11. The CDR3 consists of 16 residues. CDR3 sequence reads: CASSVPTGRGAYEQYF. The CDR3, as DNA: TGTGCCAGTAGTGTACCCACTGGGCGGGGGGCCTACGAGCAGTACTTC. The whole variable domain, remainder taken from reference TRBV19 and TRBJ2-7, is DGGITQSPKYLFRKEGQNVTLSCEQNLNHDAMYWYRQDPGQGLRLIYYSQIVNDFQKGDIAEGYSVSREKKESFPLTVTSAQKNPTAFYLCASSVPTGRGAYEQYFGPGTRLTVT.

The chain recombines TRBV5-4 with TRBJ1-2, with a possible D match to TRBD1 (6 bases). Germline CDR1 is SGHNT and CDR2 is YYREEE (reference sequence). Trimming took 5 bases from V and 3 from J, leaving 17 bases between them. This CDR3 is 15 amino acids long. In nucleotides, the CDR3 is TGTGCCAGCAGTACCGGAACGGACAGATACTATGGCTACACCTTC. Protein sequence: CASSTGTDRYYGYTF.

The rearrangement joins TRBV5-6 to TRBJ2-1; 11 nucleotides match TRBD2. Per germline, CDR1 SGHDT and CDR2 YYEEEE. This CDR3 contains 16 residues. V dropped 4 bases and J dropped 7; count of bases not matched to a gene: 10. CDR3 protein: CASSRSGRAWGNEQFF. In nucleotides, the CDR3 is TGTGCCAGCAGCCGTAGCGGGAGGGCCTGGGGAAATGAGCAGTTCTTC. Together with reference TRBV5-6 and TRBJ2-1, the CDR3 gives the full variable domain: DAGVTQSPTHLIKTRGQQVTLRCSPKSGHDTVSWYQQALGQGPQFIFQYYEEEERQRGNFPDRFSGHQFPNYSSELNVNALLLGDSALYLCASSRSGRAWGNEQFFGPGTRLTVL.

The chain links TRBV28 to TRBJ1-2; D perhaps matches TRBD1 (5 bases). Germline V gene data show CDR1 as MDHEN and CDR2 as SYDVKM. V was trimmed by 7 bases and J by 8 bases, leaving 14 bases between them. This CDR3 is 12 amino acids long. The CDR3: CASNPGTLGYTF. The CDR3 region has the DNA TGTGCCAGCAATCCCGGGACTTTGGGCTACACCTTC.

The rearrangement joins TRBV5-4 to TRBJ1-2; a possible D gene is TRBD1 (6 bases). The CDR3 spans 14 residues. Between the trimmed V and J ends, which lost 6 bases and 0 bases, there was a span of 12 bases. Germline V CDR1 and CDR2: SGHNT, YYREEE (reference sequence). CDR3: CASTKGGANYGYTF. The CDR3 DNA reads as TGTGCCAGCACTAAGGGGGGGGCTAACTATGGCTACACCTTC.

The rearrangement links TRBV13 to TRBJ1-5, with 8 positions matching TRBD1. Germline V lookup: CDR1 PRHDT, CDR2 FYEKMQ (reference sequence). This CDR3 is built from 14 residues. The J segment lost 4 bases and the V segment lost 4 bases, leaving 3 bases of the junction unmatched. This CDR3 reads CASSSGQGNQPQHF. In DNA form, the CDR3 reads TGTGCCAGCAGCTCCGGACAGGGAAATCAGCCCCAGCATTTT. Full variable domain (remainder filled in from reference TRBV13 and TRBJ1-5): AAGVIQSPRHLIKEKRETATLKCYPIPRHDTVYWYQQGPGQDPQFLISFYEKMQSDKGSIPDRFSAQQFSDYHSELNMSSLELGDSALYFCASSSGQGNQPQHFGDGTRLSIL.

There are a few counts of this clone. The V and J genes are TRBV25-1 and TRBJ1-1; D not certain. The CDR3 contains 13 residues. Germline-derived CDR1 and CDR2 are MGHDK and SYGVNS. Trimming pared 1 base from V and 2 bases from J, leaving 5 bases between. CDR3 DNA sequence: TGTGCCAGCAGTGAATTTGGTAACACTGAAGCTTTCTTT. Its translation is CASSEFGNTEAFF. The entire variable domain, with the rest obtained from reference TRBV25-1 and TRBJ1-1, is as follows: EADIYQTPRYLVIGTGKKITLECSQTMGHDKMYWYQQDPGMELHLIHYSYGVNSTEKGDLSSESTVSRIRTEHFPLTLESARPSHTSQYLCASSEFGNTEAFFGQGTRLTVV.

The chain combines TRBV18 with TRBJ1-6; TRBD1 might be the D (6 bases). The V gene lost 3 bases and the J gene lost 9 bases, with 15 bases spanning the gap. Germline values: CDR1 KGHSH, CDR2 LQKENI. The CDR3 spans 15 residues. CDR3 coding DNA: TGTGCCAGCTCACCCTATCAGGGGACGGGTTCACCCCTCCACTTT. Translation gives CASSPYQGTGSPLHF.

The V call is TRBV10-2, the J call TRBJ1-5; D not certain. The CDR3 is 13 amino acids. Germline V gene sequence: CDR1 WSHSY, CDR2 SAAADI. Trimming shortened V by 8 bases and J by 4 bases, and 12 bases separated the two germline ends. The CDR3 DNA reads TGCGCCAGCGCAGAACAGTCGAATCAGCCCCAGCATTTT. Protein product: CASAEQSNQPQHF.

This sequence joins TRBV28 and TRBJ1-5, with D uncertain. This CDR3 contains 12 residues. The germline V gene encodes CDR1 MDHEN and CDR2 SYDVKM. V was shortened by 5 bases and J by 9 bases, with 11 bases between the two germline ends. CDR3 sequence (DNA): TGTGCCAGCAGTCGACCTGGTCGGCCCCAGCATTTT. Its protein is CASSRPGRPQHF.

The chain joins TRBV6-5 to TRBJ2-7, with TRBD2 identical over 7 bases. Trimming at V came to 7 bases and at J to 6 bases, leaving 15 bases not matched to a gene. CDR3 size: 15 residues. Germline V gene lookup returns CDR1 MNHEY and CDR2 SVGAGI. CDR3 sequence: CASKVAGGDLGEQYF. CDR3 DNA sequence: TGTGCCAGCAAGGTAGCGGGCGGAGACCTTGGCGAGCAGTACTTC.

This sequence joins TRBV5-1 and TRBJ2-7; 8 bases align to TRBD1. V shed 0 bases, J shed 5 bases, and the junction held 4 bases outside the gene matches. From germline, CDR1 is SGHRS and CDR2 YFSETQ. The CDR3 extends over 14 amino acids. The CDR3 loop reads CASSLVRGLHEQYF. The CDR3 DNA reads TGCGCCAGCAGCTTGGTCAGGGGGCTCCACGAGCAGTACTTC.